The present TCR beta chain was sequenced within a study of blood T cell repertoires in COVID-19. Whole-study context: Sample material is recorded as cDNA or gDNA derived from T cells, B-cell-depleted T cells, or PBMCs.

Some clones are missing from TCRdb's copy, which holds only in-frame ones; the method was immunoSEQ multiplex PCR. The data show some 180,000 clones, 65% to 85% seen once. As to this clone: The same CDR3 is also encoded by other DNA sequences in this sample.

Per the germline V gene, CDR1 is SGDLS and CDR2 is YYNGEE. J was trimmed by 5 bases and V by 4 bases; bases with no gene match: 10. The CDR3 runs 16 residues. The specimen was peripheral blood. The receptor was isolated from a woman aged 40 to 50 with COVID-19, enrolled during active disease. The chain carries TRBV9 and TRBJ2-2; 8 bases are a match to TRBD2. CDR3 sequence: CASSPHPSGGTGELFF. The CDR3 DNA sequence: TGTGCCAGCAGCCCTCATCCCAGCGGGGGTACCGGGGAGCTGTTTTTT.